This T cell receptor (beta chain) came from a study of T cells in tuberculosis. Sequencing used immunoSEQ multiplex PCR; TCRdb keeps in-frame clones, though not all of them. The sample consists of 37,000 or so clones, roughly 93% of them appearing once. The V and J ends lost 6 bases and 5 bases respectively, with 18 bases between them. CDR3 size: 15 residues. CDR1 is SGHTS, CDR2 YDEGEE, per germline. The genes are TRBV5-8 and TRBJ1-5; D remains ambiguous. The sample comprised PBMCs. This receptor was taken from a donor aged 5-35 years with latent tuberculosis or without tuberculosis infection. Some clones in this sample may be carry-over from other donors' samples. The CDR3 region is CASNLLTGPDQPQHF. DNA of the CDR3: TGTGCCAGCAACCTTCTTACGGGTCCGGATCAGCCCCAGCATTTT.